This TCR beta chain was sequenced in a study of T-cell reconstitution after alpha-beta-depleted transplantation in children. The germline CDR1 and CDR2 sequences are DFQATT and SNEGSKA (reference sequence). V trimming: 7 bases; J trimming: 3 bases; junction bases outside the gene matches: 9. The CDR3 is 15 residues long. This sample's TCRbeta library carried unique molecular identifier barcodes. TCRdb itself ran the PCR reads through MiXCR, one entry per CDR3 protein. Here the sample spans 500,000 to 600,000 distinct CDR3 sequences, approximately 20% being singletons. The chain is built from TRBV20-1 and TRBJ2-1, with TRBD2 identical over 10 bases. The source was PBMCs from the stem cell graft donor, collected from the stem cell graft. This receptor was identified in a human donor who donated a stem cell graft to a child with acute lymphoblastic leukemia. The CDR3 nucleotides are TGCAGTGTTCCAAGACTAGCGGGCGACTACAATGAGCAGTTCTTC. Its protein product is CSVPRLAGDYNEQFF.